A selection of T cell receptor beta chains follows, all from one sample in a study of early T cells in non-severe SARS-CoV-2 infection. In TCRdb, the 5' RACE reads were re-called with MiXCR into one record per CDR3 protein. Of approximately 45,000 distinct CDR3 sequences in the sample, roughly 6.6% were seen once. The sequencing sample was made of whole blood. Every receptor here comes from an adult who was a healthcare worker with PCR-confirmed SARS-CoV-2 infection or an uninfected control (not recorded which). CDR3s include the opening cysteine and the closing phenylalanine or tryptophan. D genes are given only for firm matches. Expanded clones get a size class; other rows say once, few or many, or leave the size out.

CDR3nt: TGTGCCAGCAGCGTTGGACTCTCAGGGGAGACCCAGTACTTC
CDR3aa: CASSVGLSGETQYF
abundance: few
v_gene: TRBV9
d_gene: NA
j_gene: TRBJ2-5

CDR3nt: TGTGCCAGCAGCCCCCCGATAGGACGAGAGACCCAGTACTTC
CDR3aa: CASSPPIGRETQYF
abundance: many
v_gene: TRBV9
d_gene: NA
j_gene: TRBJ2-5

CDR3nt: TGTGCCATCGGCACTAGCGGGGGCCTCACAGATACGCAGTATTTT
CDR3aa: CAIGTSGGLTDTQYF
abundance: NA
v_gene: TRBV10-3
d_gene: TRBD2
j_gene: TRBJ2-3

CDR3nt: TGTGCCAGCAGTTCCCTCAGGACCTCCTACGAGCAGTACTTC
CDR3aa: CASSSLRTSYEQYF
abundance: few
v_gene: TRBV6-2/TRBV6-3
d_gene: NA
j_gene: TRBJ2-7

CDR3nt: TGTGCCAGCAGCTCGGGACAGCCCTATGGCTACACCTTC
CDR3aa: CASSSGQPYGYTF
abundance: few
v_gene: TRBV7-9
d_gene: TRBD1
j_gene: TRBJ1-2

CDR3nt: TGCAGTGCTGAACTCGGGGAAGCTGGAAACACCATATATTTT
CDR3aa: CSAELGEAGNTIYF
abundance: few
v_gene: TRBV20-1
d_gene: NA
j_gene: TRBJ1-3

CDR3nt: TGTGCCAGCAGCTTAGGACTAGCGGCAGAGACCCAGTACTTC
CDR3aa: CASSLGLAAETQYF
abundance: few
v_gene: TRBV7-2
d_gene: TRBD2
j_gene: TRBJ2-5

CDR3nt: TGTGCCAGCAGCCCTTCAATTAGGGGCTCCTACGAGCAGTACTTC
CDR3aa: CASSPSIRGSYEQYF
abundance: few
v_gene: TRBV9
d_gene: NA
j_gene: TRBJ2-7

CDR3nt: TGCGCCAGCGGGAGCCACGATGAGCAGTTCTTC
CDR3aa: CASGSHDEQFF
abundance: many
v_gene: TRBV5-1
d_gene: NA
j_gene: TRBJ2-1

CDR3nt: TGTGCCAGCAGTTCCCGACCGCACTATCAGCCCCAGCATTTT
CDR3aa: CASSSRPHYQPQHF
abundance: NA
v_gene: TRBV6-2/TRBV6-3
d_gene: NA
j_gene: TRBJ1-5

CDR3nt: TGCAGTGCTAGTTCAGGGGGCTCCTACGAGCAGTACTTC
CDR3aa: CSASSGGSYEQYF
abundance: many
v_gene: TRBV20-1
d_gene: TRBD1
j_gene: TRBJ2-7